What follows are 25 T cell receptor beta chains derived from one specimen sequenced in a study of T cells expressing NK-cell markers. TCRdb reprocessed the 5' RACE reads and reports one entry per CDR3 protein, with no DNA. This table holds some 140,000 distinct CDR3 sequences. Sequences were obtained from blood T cells: a sorted CD56 or NKG2C T cell subset, CD4+ or CD8+ T cells, or bulk PBMC T cells (not recorded which). These receptors were obtained from a woman aged 45 to 65 in good health.

V is TRBV12-3 or TRBV12-4 and J is TRBJ1-5. The CDR3 runs to 15 residues. Here the CDR3 reads CASSFLGPLDQPQHF.

This chain uses TRBV6-5 with TRBJ2-7; TCRdb picks TRBD1, but there is no DNA to check that call. This CDR3 comprises 12 residues. The germline V gene has CDR1 MNHEY and CDR2 SVGAGI. The CDR3 loop reads CASRGQTYEQYF.

The chain carries TRBV2 and TRBJ2-3; TCRdb lists TRBD1, though no DNA is available to test this call. Germline lookup yields CDR1 SNHLY and CDR2 FYNNEI. The CDR3 loop spans 12 amino acids. This chain's CDR3 is CASSSGVDTQYF.

V and J are TRBV27 and TRBJ1-1. The germline V gene has CDR1 MNHEY and CDR2 SMNVEV (reference sequence). CDR3 length: 15 residues. The CDR3 region is CASSLSFGMNTEAFF.

The V gene is TRBV4-1, the J gene TRBJ2-5; TCRdb designates TRBD2, a call that cannot be tested without DNA. Per the germline V gene, CDR1 is MGHRA and CDR2 is YSYEKL. The CDR3 contains 17 residues. CDR3 in amino acids: CASSSEPGLGSRETQYF.

The chain uses TRBV12-3 or TRBV12-4 and TRBJ1-4; TCRdb names TRBD1, which stays unverified in the absence of DNA. This CDR3 is built from 13 residues. Here the CDR3 reads CASSGSGNEKLFF.

The genes are TRBV12-3 or TRBV12-4 and TRBJ2-5; TCRdb returns TRBD1, unconfirmable since there is no DNA. This CDR3 region has 14 residues. CDR3 loop: CASSEPGPQETQYF.

The chain uses TRBV21-1 and TRBJ1-1. TRBV21-1 is reported as a pseudogene. The CDR3 length is 14 residues. The CDR3 sequence: CASSKPQGGTEAFF.

The V gene is TRBV6-5, the J gene TRBJ2-1; the TCRdb call, TRBD1, lacks DNA for checking. Germline values: CDR1 MNHEY, CDR2 SVGAGI. The CDR3 loop spans 16 amino acids. The CDR3 spells CASSLTGTISYNEQFF.

The rearrangement uses TRBV27 and TRBJ1-1; TCRdb lists TRBD1, though no DNA is available to test this call. Germline V CDR1 and CDR2: MNHEY, SMNVEV (reference sequence). CDR3 size: 16 residues. This CDR3 is CASSLSERGRVAEAFF.

The chain recombines TRBV6-2 or TRBV6-3 with TRBJ2-1; the D call of TRBD1 rests on TCRdb alone, since no DNA is present to check it. CDR3 length: 14 amino acids. Per germline, CDR1 MNHEY and CDR2 SVGEGT. CDR3 region: CASIPTGSTRTQFF.

The chain recombines TRBV6-1 with TRBJ2-1; TCRdb's assignment of TRBD2 cannot be checked, as there is no DNA. The germline V gene has CDR1 MNHNS and CDR2 SASEGT. The length of the CDR3 is 11 residues. CDR3 sequence reads: CASSPGTSEFF.

The chain recombines TRBV20-1 with TRBJ2-2. The germline gives CDR1 DFQATT, CDR2 SNEGSKA (reference sequence). This CDR3 has 12 residues. CDR3 residues: CSASGNDGELFF.

The chain is built from TRBV10-3 and TRBJ2-5; with no DNA, the TCRdb D assignment of TRBD1 cannot be verified. The CDR3 spans 13 residues. Germline CDR1 ENHRY, CDR2 SYGVKD. The CDR3 region is CAIMGDYQETQYF.

The rearrangement links TRBV19 to TRBJ2-1; the TCRdb D gene call, TRBD2, has no DNA to confirm it. The CDR3 loop spans 15 amino acids. Germline-derived CDR1 and CDR2 are LNHDA and SQIVND (reference sequence). The CDR3 protein is CASRTGSQAYNEQFF.

The rearrangement joins TRBV18 to TRBJ2-5. The CDR3 sequence is 13 residues long. CDR1 is KGHSH and CDR2 is LQKENI in the germline V gene. CDR3 loop: CASSPLDSETQYF.

The chain joins TRBV29-1 to TRBJ1-3. The CDR3 spans 12 residues. Germline V lookup: CDR1 SQVTM, CDR2 ANQGSEA. The CDR3 spells CSVEVSGNTIYF.

The chain has TRBV15 and TRBJ1-5. Germline CDR1 is LNHNV and CDR2 is YYDKDF (reference sequence). The CDR3 contains 15 residues. The CDR3 loop is CATSRTLGSNQPQHF. Variable domain in full (rest from reference TRBV15 and TRBJ1-5): DAMVIQNPRYQVTQFGKPVTLSCSQTLNHNVMYWYQQKSSQAPKLLFHYYDKDFNNEADTPDNFQSRRPNTSFCFLDIRSPGLGDTAMYLCATSRTLGSNQPQHFGDGTRLSIL.

This sequence joins TRBV5-1 and TRBJ2-1; TCRdb names TRBD2, which stays unverified in the absence of DNA. Germline V gene lookup returns CDR1 SGHRS and CDR2 YFSETQ. This CDR3 has 11 amino acids. The CDR3 loop reads CASSLERESVF.

The chain couples TRBV7-8 to TRBJ1-3; TCRdb gives TRBD1 as the D gene, but with no DNA this cannot be confirmed. The CDR3 covers 17 residues. CDR1 is SGHVS, CDR2 FQNEAQ, per germline. This CDR3 is CASSLGAGSGSGNTIYF. Filled out from reference TRBV7-8 and TRBJ1-3, the complete variable domain reads GAGVSQSPRYKVAKRGQDVALRCDPISGHVSLFWYQQALGQGPEFLTYFQNEAQLDKSGLPSDRFFAERPEGSVSTLKIQRTQQEDSAVYLCASSLGAGSGSGNTIYFGEGSWLTVV.

V and J are TRBV29-1 and TRBJ2-1. Per germline, CDR1 SQVTM and CDR2 ANQGSEA. This CDR3 is 13 amino acids long. CDR3 amino acids: CSVERSSYNEQFF.

The rearrangement links TRBV7-8 to TRBJ2-7; TCRdb outputs TRBD1, but without DNA this stays unchecked. Germline CDR1 and CDR2: SGHVS and FQNEAQ. The CDR3 spans 16 residues. The CDR3 loop reads CASSLLGTGGHYGQYF.

The gene calls are TRBV7-9 and TRBJ2-6. From germline, CDR1 is SEHNR and CDR2 FQNEAQ (reference sequence). The CDR3 is 12 residues long. The CDR3: CGVGPGANVLTF.

V and J are TRBV12-3 or TRBV12-4 and TRBJ2-3. This CDR3 has 14 amino acids. The CDR3 loop reads CASSPILYTDTQYF.

The gene calls are TRBV19 and TRBJ1-5; TCRdb's assignment of TRBD1 cannot be checked, as there is no DNA. CDR1 LNHDA and CDR2 SQIVND come from the germline V gene (reference sequence). CDR3 length equals 13 residues. CDR3 region: CASSIVGGQPQHF.